This T cell receptor beta chain originates from a study of blood T cell repertoires in COVID-19. Study context: T cells, B-cell-depleted T cells, or PBMCs supplied cDNA or gDNA.

Original processing notes: Reference gene primers were amplified, and this amplification served to estimate nucleated cell counts. Sequencing was performed with immunoSEQ multiplex PCR; in TCRdb, only in-frame clones are kept and a portion is missing. Clonal size and the V and J genes are those of that table, whereas D and trimming came from the DNA. The profile shows a few hundred thousand clones, around 86% of them singletons. This clone showed up just once. Participant-reported clinical history was the basis for cohort assignment. The CDR3 runs 16 residues. Germline V lookup: CDR1 LNHDA, CDR2 SQIVND (reference sequence). V was pared by 4 bases and J by 0 bases, with 13 bases between.

This TCR derives from a woman aged 18-30 years who had recovered from COVID-19. Sequenced input: PBMCs or T cells enriched from blood (not recorded which). V gene TRBV19 combines with J gene TRBJ2-4; D might be TRBD1 (6 bases). CDR3 sequence (DNA): TGTGCCAGTAGTAGGGACATCTCCCTAGCCAAAAACATTCAGTACTTC. It codes for CASSRDISLAKNIQYF.